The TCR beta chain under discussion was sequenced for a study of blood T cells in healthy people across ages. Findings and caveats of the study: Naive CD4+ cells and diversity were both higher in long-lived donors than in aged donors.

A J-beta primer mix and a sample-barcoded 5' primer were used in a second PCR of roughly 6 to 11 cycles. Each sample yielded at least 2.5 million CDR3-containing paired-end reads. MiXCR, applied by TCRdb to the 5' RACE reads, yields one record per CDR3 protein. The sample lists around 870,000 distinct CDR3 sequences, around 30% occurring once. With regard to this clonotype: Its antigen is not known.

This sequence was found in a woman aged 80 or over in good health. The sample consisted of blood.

CDR3 coding DNA: TGTGCCAGCAGCTTAAGGGCAGGGAATTTGAACACTGAAGCTTTCTTT. Amino acid sequence: CASSLRAGNLNTEAFF. The chain recombines TRBV7-2 with TRBJ1-1; a weak D match, TRBD1 (5 bases). Trimming shortened V by 2 bases and J by 0 bases, and 13 bases separated the two germline ends. The CDR3 is 16 amino acids. CDR1 and CDR2 from the germline V gene are SGHTA and FQGNSA.